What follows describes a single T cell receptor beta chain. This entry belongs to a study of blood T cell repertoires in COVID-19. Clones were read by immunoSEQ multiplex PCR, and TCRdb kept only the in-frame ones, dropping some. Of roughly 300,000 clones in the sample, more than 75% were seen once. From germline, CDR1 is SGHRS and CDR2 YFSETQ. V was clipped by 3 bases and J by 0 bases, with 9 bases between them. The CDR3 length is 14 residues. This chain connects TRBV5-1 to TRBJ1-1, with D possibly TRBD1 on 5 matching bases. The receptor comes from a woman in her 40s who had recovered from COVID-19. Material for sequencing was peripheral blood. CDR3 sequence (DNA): TGCGCCAGCAGCTCAGGGTTCATGAACACTGAAGCTTTCTTT. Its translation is CASSSGFMNTEAFF.